These 28 T cell receptor beta chains originate from one sample sequenced in a study of early T cells in non-severe SARS-CoV-2 infection. Via MiXCR, TCRdb re-called the 5' RACE reads, giving one row per CDR3 protein. The sample records some 75,000 distinct CDR3 sequences, 12% to 15% being singletons. Sequenced: whole blood. The receptors originated from an adult who was a healthcare worker with PCR-confirmed SARS-CoV-2 infection or an uninfected control (not recorded which).

This clonotype came up a few times. The rearrangement uses TRBV10-3 and TRBJ1-1; no firm D call. Trimming cost V 2 bases and J 5 bases, with 9 bases left between them. Germline V gene lookup returns CDR1 ENHRY and CDR2 SYGVKD. The CDR3 runs to 13 residues. This chain's CDR3 is CAISEGELTEAFF. DNA for the CDR3: TGTGCCATCAGTGAGGGGGAGTTGACTGAAGCTTTCTTT.

This clonotype has ten or more counts. V gene TRBV6-2 or TRBV6-3 combines with J gene TRBJ1-1; possibly TRBD1 for D (5 bases). Germline V lookup: CDR1 MNHEY, CDR2 SVGEGT. Trimming cost V 2 bases and J 6 bases, with 13 bases left between them. The CDR3 is 14 amino acids. DNA for the CDR3: TGTGCCAGCAGTTACGCAGGGTTCGTTTCTGAAGCTTTCTTT. Its translation is CASSYAGFVSEAFF.

This clonotype was detected ten times or more. The chain joins TRBV30 to TRBJ1-6, with D hard to call. The CDR3 extends over 11 amino acids. Trimming left V 3 bases short and J 6 bases short, with 3 bases between. The germline V gene encodes CDR1 GTSNPN and CDR2 SVGIG (reference sequence). CDR3 bases: TGTGCCTGGAGAAGTAATTCACCCCTCCACTTT. Protein sequence: CAWRSNSPLHF. The whole variable domain, filled in from reference TRBV30 and TRBJ1-6, reads SQTIHQWPATLVQPVGSPLSLECTVEGTSNPNLYWYRQAAGRGLQLLFYSVGIGQISSEVPQNLSASRPQDRQFILSSKKLLLSDSGFYLCAWRSNSPLHFGNGTRLTVT.

This clonotype was seen a few times. V is TRBV10-3 and J is TRBJ2-5, with 10 bases fitting TRBD1. The germline gives CDR1 ENHRY, CDR2 SYGVKD. The CDR3 consists of 16 residues. With V trimmed by 2 bases and J by 5 bases, 8 bases remained unmatched. The chain's CDR3 is CAISETGGTGEETQYF. The CDR3 bases are TGTGCCATCAGTGAGACCGGGGGGACAGGGGAGGAGACCCAGTACTTC.

At least ten counts were recorded for this clonotype. CDR3 DNA: TGTGCTAGTGGGACTACAGTTTCACCCCTCCACTTT. Translation gives CASGTTVSPLHF. The chain links TRBV12-5 to TRBJ1-6, with no clear D. CDR1 is LGHNT and CDR2 is FRNRAP in the germline V gene. The CDR3 length is 12 residues. V gave up 6 bases and J gave up 9 bases, with 9 bases separating them.

This clonotype was recorded at least ten times. The genes are TRBV20-1 and TRBJ2-1; D remains ambiguous. Germline V gives CDR1 DFQATT, CDR2 SNEGSKA (reference sequence). CDR3 length: 14 amino acids. The V end lost 3 bases, the J end lost 0 bases, and 9 bases lay between the germline ends. CDR3 loop: CSASAPSSYNEQFF. Here the CDR3 DNA reads TGCAGTGCTAGCGCACCTAGCTCCTACAATGAGCAGTTCTTC.

This clonotype has only a few counts. V is TRBV6-2 or TRBV6-3 and J is TRBJ2-7; D is uncertain. Trimming took off 1 base at V and 1 base at J, with 2 bases between the two ends. This CDR3 has 12 amino acids. The germline CDR1 and CDR2 sequences are MNHEY and SVGEGT. Written as DNA, the CDR3 is TGTGCCAGCAGTTACTTTTCCTACGAGCAGTACTTC. It yields the protein CASSYFSYEQYF.

The V gene is TRBV6-6, the J gene TRBJ2-7; TRBD2 might be the D (6 bases). Trimming stripped 0 bases from V and 0 bases from J, with 15 bases between. The germline V gene encodes CDR1 MNHNY and CDR2 SVGAGI (reference sequence). CDR3 length: 17 residues. CDR3 coding DNA: TGTGCCAGCAGTTACTCACTAGTGCGGGGTTCCTCCTACGAGCAGTACTTC. Translated: CASSYSLVRGSSYEQYF.

This chain joins TRBV4-1 and TRBJ1-5; D gene ambiguous. Germline CDR1 reads MGHRA; CDR2 reads YSYEKL. Trimming pared 1 base from V and 2 bases from J, leaving 6 bases between. CDR3 length: 14 amino acids. Here the CDR3 reads CASSQGTGNQPQHF. CDR3 DNA sequence: TGCGCCAGCAGCCAAGGTACGGGCAATCAGCCCCAGCATTTT.

This clonotype has at least ten counts. V gene TRBV7-9 combines with J gene TRBJ2-1, with D possibly TRBD2 on 7 matching bases. V shed 5 bases and J shed 1 base, with 15 bases lying between them. The CDR3 sequence is 16 residues long. Germline CDR1 is SEHNR and CDR2 is FQNEAQ (reference sequence). As DNA, the CDR3 is TGTGCCAGCAGCCCCACCGGGGGGCGGTCCTACAATGAGCAGTTCTTC. Protein: CASSPTGGRSYNEQFF.

This clonotype was recorded a few times. This chain links TRBV7-8 with TRBJ1-2, with D possibly being TRBD1 (5 bases). V lost 1 base and J 3 bases, leaving 6 bases between the germline ends. In germline, CDR1 is SGHVS, CDR2 FQNEAQ. The CDR3 length is 13 residues. CDR3 sequence reads: CASSLGGDYGYTF. CDR3 DNA sequence: TGTGCCAGCAGCTTAGGAGGGGACTATGGCTACACCTTC.

The chain carries TRBV12-3 or TRBV12-4 and TRBJ2-1; TRBD1 aligns across 7 bases. V was pared by 1 base and J by 3 bases, with 12 bases of the junction left unmatched. The CDR3 length is 18 residues. The CDR3 bases are TGTGCCAGCAGTTTAGACAGGGGTCTAATTTCACGCTACAATGAGCAGTTCTTC. Protein: CASSLDRGLISRYNEQFF.

This clonotype was found many times. The chain uses TRBV2 and TRBJ2-3; tentative D call: TRBD1 (6 bases). The CDR3 contains 15 residues. Trimming removed 6 bases at V and 4 bases at J, with 17 bases between. Per the germline V gene, CDR1 is SNHLY and CDR2 is FYNNEI. This CDR3 is CASRQQGKVPDTQYF. The CDR3 DNA follows: TGTGCCAGCAGACAACAGGGAAAGGTCCCAGATACGCAGTATTTT. Combining the CDR3 with reference TRBV2 and TRBJ2-3 gives the whole variable domain EPEVTQTPSHQVTQMGQEVILRCVPISNHLYFYWYRQILGQKVEFLVSFYNNEISEKSEIFDDQFSVERPDGSNFTLKIRSTKLEDSAMYFCASRQQGKVPDTQYFGPGTRLTVL.

The rearrangement joins TRBV30 to TRBJ1-1; the match to TRBD1 covers 7 bases. The CDR3 is 13 residues long. Trimming took 5 bases from V and 2 from J; bases not matched to a gene: 5. CDR1 and CDR2 from the germline V gene are GTSNPN and SVGIG (reference sequence). The CDR3 here is CAWDDRVNTEAFF. In nucleotides, the CDR3 is TGTGCCTGGGATGACAGGGTTAACACTGAAGCTTTCTTT.

This clonotype was counted between two and nine times. The rearrangement joins TRBV7-2 to TRBJ2-1; 9 bases fit TRBD2. The CDR3 extends over 14 amino acids. V dropped 11 bases and J dropped 2; count of bases not matched to a gene: 7. Germline V lookup: CDR1 SGHTA, CDR2 FQGNSA. CDR3 nucleotides: TGTGCCGGGCTAGCGGGGCCGGCCTACAATGAGCAGTTCTTC. It encodes CAGLAGPAYNEQFF.

This clonotype was picked up many times. The chain is built from TRBV6-5 and TRBJ2-3; D is undetermined. CDR1 is MNHEY, CDR2 SVGAGI, per germline. V was cut by 2 bases and J by 2 bases, with 11 bases left in between. The CDR3 sequence is 15 residues long. The CDR3 nucleotides read TGTGCCAGCAGTTACGGGCTTACGAACACAGATACGCAGTATTTT. This encodes CASSYGLTNTDTQYF.

This chain connects TRBV12-3 or TRBV12-4 to TRBJ2-1; D is possibly TRBD2 (6 bases). The V end was cut by 8 bases, the J end by 10 bases, with 6 bases between. The CDR3 is 9 residues long. The CDR3 sequence is CASRGEQFF. The CDR3 region has the DNA TGTGCCAGCCGGGGGGAGCAGTTCTTC.

This clonotype was seen many times. This chain links TRBV29-1 with TRBJ2-1; TRBD2 matches at 8 bases. The CDR3 is made up of 16 amino acids. Germline V CDR1 and CDR2: SQVTM, ANQGSEA. The J segment lost 3 bases and the V segment lost 3 bases, leaving 10 bases of the junction unmatched. In DNA, the CDR3 is TGCAGCGTTGAGTTCATAGCGGGGCAGGGCTACAATGAGCAGTTCTTC. It translates to CSVEFIAGQGYNEQFF.

This clonotype has at least ten counts. The chain joins TRBV7-9 to TRBJ1-4, with a tentative D call TRBD1 (5 bases). V dropped 4 bases and J dropped 4 bases, with 16 bases sitting between them. CDR3 length equals 16 residues. CDR1 is SEHNR and CDR2 is FQNEAQ in the germline V gene (reference sequence). CDR3 region: CASSSTRGRVNEKLFF. For the CDR3, the DNA is TGTGCCAGCAGCTCGACGAGGGGCAGAGTTAATGAAAAACTGTTTTTT.

The rearrangement joins TRBV7-9 to TRBJ2-1; no firm D call. The CDR3 runs to 12 residues. The germline V gene encodes CDR1 SEHNR and CDR2 FQNEAQ (reference sequence). Trimming took 0 bases from V and 12 from J, leaving 9 bases between them. The CDR3, as DNA: TGTGCCAGCAGCTTAGCGGAGAATCGGCAGTTCTTC. This encodes CASSLAENRQFF.

This clonotype was observed a few times. CDR3 sequence: CASSHRLLAGGYEQYF. As DNA, the CDR3 is TGTGCCAGCAGCCACCGCCTACTAGCGGGGGGTTACGAGCAGTACTTC. V usage is TRBV7-2 and J usage is TRBJ2-7; 12 bases fit TRBD2. Germline V gene sequence: CDR1 SGHTA, CDR2 FQGNSA. The CDR3 sequence is 16 residues long. With 5 bases clipped from V and 4 bases from J, the junction kept 9 bases outside the gene matches.

V and J are TRBV20-1 and TRBJ1-2; D not resolved. The ends were cut back, 5 bases at V and 8 bases at J, with 12 bases in the middle. This CDR3 is 11 amino acids long. Germline CDR1 DFQATT, CDR2 SNEGSKA (reference sequence). In DNA, the CDR3 is TGCAGTGCTCGGGAGACTTGGGGCTACACCTTC. Translation: CSARETWGYTF.

This clonotype showed up many times. This chain links TRBV2 with TRBJ2-1; D is possibly TRBD1 (5 bases). The CDR3 has 15 amino acids. Trimming took off 2 bases at V and 1 base at J, with 9 bases between the two ends. Germline lookup yields CDR1 SNHLY and CDR2 FYNNEI. The CDR3 nucleotides read TGTGCCAGCAGTGAACCCGACAGTTCCTACAATGAGCAGTTCTTC. Its translation: CASSEPDSSYNEQFF.

This clonotype was found many times. The chain employs TRBV11-2 and TRBJ2-7; possible D gene TRBD1, 6 bases. There are 14 residues in the CDR3. Looked up from germline, CDR1 is SGHAT and CDR2 is FQNNGV. V was pared by 0 bases and J by 6 bases, with 12 bases between. The CDR3 loop is CASSLDPGQREQYF. The DNA of the CDR3 is TGTGCCAGCAGCTTAGATCCGGGACAACGCGAGCAGTACTTC.

The rearrangement links TRBV11-2 to TRBJ2-3; a weak D match, TRBD2 (7 bases). Germline V gives CDR1 SGHAT, CDR2 FQNNGV. The CDR3 spans 15 residues. The V end was cut by 4 bases, the J end by 0 bases, with 11 bases between. For the CDR3, the DNA is TGTGCCAGCAGCTCGGCGGGGGCCAGCACAGATACGCAGTATTTT. This translates into CASSSAGASTDTQYF.

The chain has TRBV11-2 and TRBJ1-2, with D uncertain. Germline CDR1 is SGHAT and CDR2 is FQNNGV. V was trimmed by 0 bases and J by 2 bases, leaving 19 bases between them. The CDR3 runs to 18 residues. The CDR3 region is CASSLERSLGPSNYGYTF. The CDR3 nucleotides are TGTGCCAGCAGCTTAGAGAGGAGCCTAGGGCCTTCCAACTATGGCTACACCTTC.

This clonotype was picked up many times. The genes are TRBV14 and TRBJ2-5; a weak D match, TRBD1 (5 bases). V dropped 3 bases and J dropped 5 bases, with 22 bases sitting between them. CDR3 size: 17 residues. CDR1 is SGHDN, CDR2 FVKESK, per germline. The CDR3 is CASSQGFIAGSAETQYF. DNA of the CDR3: TGTGCCAGCAGCCAGGGATTTATAGCAGGGTCAGCGGAGACCCAGTACTTC.

The sample holds a few counts of this clonotype. V and J are TRBV19 and TRBJ1-2; 7 bases map to TRBD1. With V trimmed by 3 bases and J by 7 bases, 11 bases remained unmatched. The CDR3 is made up of 15 amino acids. CDR1 is LNHDA and CDR2 is SQIVND in the germline V gene (reference sequence). Here the CDR3 reads CASSIQRQGLGGYTF. The CDR3 bases are TGTGCCAGTAGTATCCAACGACAGGGACTTGGTGGCTACACCTTC.